This T cell receptor beta chain was captured in a study of T cell repertoires in cytomegalovirus infection. About the study: CMV epitopes, recently identified HLA-C-restricted and well-studied HLA-B-restricted, were used. Indicated by public TCR beta signatures were CMV infection and matching HLA type. General study points: Summed public TCR beta family frequency identified CMV carriers bearing the relevant HLA. Across the ex vivo response, the dominant clonotypes were HLA-C-restricted CMV-specific TCR beta clonotypes.

This clonotype was seen a few times. Its antigen remains unknown. Each CDR3 protein gets one entry after TCRdb re-called the reads with MiXCR. The sample lists approximately 910,000 distinct CDR3 sequences, roughly 30% occurring once. The germline V and J ends were trimmed by 3 bases and 4 bases, with 15 bases remaining between them. CDR1 ENHRY and CDR2 SYGVKD come from the germline V gene. The CDR3 has 15 residues. The receptor was derived from a human donor in good health (CMV status not recorded). Some clones in this sample may be carry-over from other donors' samples. Source: cultured CD8+ T cells from PBMCs, taken from culture after CMV antigen stimulation. The chain recombines TRBV10-3 with TRBJ1-2, with a possible D match to TRBD1 (5 bases). DNA of the CDR3: TGTGCCATCAGTGAATCCCACAGGAATGGCTATGGCTACACCTTC. Protein product: CAISESHRNGYGYTF.